This record concerns one T cell receptor beta chain sequence. Measured with immunoSEQ multiplex PCR; TCRdb has only the in-frame clones, and not every one. The sample records approximately 490,000 clones, 88% being singletons. This entry belongs to a study of blood T cell repertoires in COVID-19. Whole-study context: Specimens from acute and convalescent COVID-19 originated in the United States, Italy and Spain. T cells, B-cell-depleted T cells, or PBMCs provided the cDNA or gDNA that served as material.

The germline V gene has CDR1 GTSNPN and CDR2 SVGIG (reference sequence). CDR3 length: 13 amino acids. The V gene lost 7 bases and the J gene lost 2 bases, with 15 bases spanning the gap. Donors in Cohort 3 counted as recovered after two negative PCRs, clearance, or symptom resolution. This chain connects TRBV30 to TRBJ2-7; D is possibly TRBD2 (6 bases). What was sequenced was PBMCs or T cells enriched from blood (not recorded which). The origin of this receptor is a woman aged 60-70 years who had recovered from COVID-19. CDR3 bases: TGTGCCTTCACCGGGACTGGGGCCTACGAGCAGTACTTC. Amino acids: CAFTGTGAYEQYF.